These T cell receptor beta chains were read from a single sample in a study of human T cells and chemical hapten exposure. A single record per CDR3 protein comes from TCRdb applying MiXCR to the RACE reads. The sample shows about 95,000 distinct CDR3 sequences, roughly 10% of them seen only once. This sample comprised whole blood, obtained in connection with sensitization to the hapten diphenylcyclopropenone (DPC). These receptors all stem from a woman in her 40s with alopecia areata. Some clones in this sample may be carry-over from other donors' samples. The conserved cysteine and the conserved F or W are not part of the CDR3 here. A D gene is named only where the DNA matches it firmly.

v_gene: TRBV11-2; d_gene: NA; CDR3aa: ASSLGSGTTGELF
v_gene: TRBV20-1; d_gene: TRBD1; CDR3aa: SARAGTGGGEKLF
v_gene: TRBV7-2; d_gene: NA; CDR3aa: ASSLVATKGDTQY
v_gene: TRBV6-5; d_gene: NA; CDR3aa: ASSDDSFAQY
v_gene: TRBV5-1; d_gene: TRBD2; CDR3aa: ASSPTGLAGGNEQF
v_gene: TRBV29-1; d_gene: TRBD1; CDR3aa: SVGTVDSNQPQH
v_gene: TRBV5-4; d_gene: NA; CDR3aa: ASHPVGGRNNEQF
v_gene: TRBV15; d_gene: TRBD2; CDR3aa: ATSRERGSSGSSYEQY
v_gene: TRBV27; d_gene: TRBD1; CDR3aa: ASSLDRASYEQY
v_gene: TRBV4-2; d_gene: TRBD1; CDR3aa: ASSQFSGTGHTEAF
v_gene: TRBV3-1; d_gene: TRBD1; CDR3aa: ASSTGTGASLRGYT
v_gene: TRBV20-1; d_gene: TRBD2; CDR3aa: SARAASGYTDTQY
v_gene: TRBV3-1; d_gene: NA; CDR3aa: ASSQAGSSYEQY
v_gene: TRBV6-5; d_gene: TRBD2; CDR3aa: ASSYSQRERRETQY
v_gene: TRBV4-3; d_gene: NA; CDR3aa: ASSPPGARTEAF
v_gene: TRBV3-1; d_gene: TRBD1; CDR3aa: ASSQDTAGGQPQH
v_gene: TRBV6-1; d_gene: NA; CDR3aa: ASSRNQETQY
v_gene: TRBV28; d_gene: NA; CDR3aa: ASSNPSSGQETQY
v_gene: TRBV6-6; d_gene: NA; CDR3aa: ASSYSGPSILH
v_gene: TRBV9; d_gene: NA; CDR3aa: ASSVVGVSTDTQY
v_gene: TRBV20-1; d_gene: NA; CDR3aa: SATGTNYEQY
v_gene: TRBV7-9; d_gene: TRBD1; CDR3aa: ASKPQGGLYGYT
v_gene: TRBV5-6; d_gene: TRBD2; CDR3aa: ASSLGRTSGYTGELF
v_gene: TRBV5-4; d_gene: NA; CDR3aa: ASSLYPRPGTEAF
v_gene: TRBV10-1; d_gene: NA; CDR3aa: ASSETSTRRKGLY
v_gene: TRBV12-3/TRBV12-4; d_gene: NA; CDR3aa: ASSFPGFGNEQF
v_gene: TRBV6-5; d_gene: TRBD1; CDR3aa: ASQRGRGRNTEAF
v_gene: TRBV24-1; d_gene: NA; CDR3aa: ATSDFGSNEQF
v_gene: TRBV28; d_gene: NA; CDR3aa: ASRSNRERAF
v_gene: TRBV7-2; d_gene: NA; CDR3aa: ASSLSVAVDNSPLH
v_gene: TRBV20-1; d_gene: TRBD2; CDR3aa: SANPLLAGGTDTQY
v_gene: TRBV6-6; d_gene: TRBD1; CDR3aa: ASSRTGATTEAF
v_gene: TRBV11-3; d_gene: TRBD1; CDR3aa: ASSLGGGSTPGANVLT
v_gene: TRBV6-1; d_gene: NA; CDR3aa: ASSETEGGGYEQY
v_gene: TRBV6-2/TRBV6-3; d_gene: TRBD2; CDR3aa: ASSYSRTSGEDTQY
v_gene: TRBV2; d_gene: NA; CDR3aa: ASSPRGQPQH
v_gene: TRBV20-1; d_gene: TRBD1; CDR3aa: SATPGQGLNIQY
v_gene: TRBV6-5; d_gene: NA; CDR3aa: ASSYEISGRYTGELF
v_gene: TRBV3-1; d_gene: NA; CDR3aa: ASSLDGKGVGASLDEQF
v_gene: TRBV4-3; d_gene: TRBD2; CDR3aa: ASSQDPEASGIQY
v_gene: TRBV4-2; d_gene: NA; CDR3aa: ASSQDRGSPYGYT
v_gene: TRBV20-1; d_gene: NA; CDR3aa: SARSGPGGSYEQY
v_gene: TRBV11-2; d_gene: NA; CDR3aa: ASSFVADPRAVQETQY
v_gene: TRBV12-3/TRBV12-4; d_gene: NA; CDR3aa: ASSFMDYRNEQY
v_gene: TRBV9; d_gene: NA; CDR3aa: ASSGKLGIQETQY
v_gene: TRBV12-3/TRBV12-4; d_gene: TRBD1; CDR3aa: ASSQQGVGGQPQH
v_gene: TRBV5-4; d_gene: TRBD1; CDR3aa: ASSPSGQGSYEQY
v_gene: TRBV6-6; d_gene: NA; CDR3aa: ASSYLGQGGNQPQH